This T cell receptor (beta chain) was captured in a study of blood T cell repertoires in COVID-19 (dated by TCRdb to about 2020). In the study overall: Samples covering the acute and convalescent phases of COVID-19 were provided by collaborators in the United States, Italy and Spain. The prospective study material was composed of cDNA or gDNA derived from T cells, B-cell-depleted T cells, or PBMCs. Subjects who had been exposed to COVID-19, were actively infected with it, or had recovered from it provided the deeply sampled blood TCRbeta repertoires that made up the dataset. The repertoires were released in a freely available public database meant as a resource for research on the immune response to SARS-CoV-2. Samples came from the ongoing ImmuneRACE study (first 160 participants) plus 1,254 subjects from 6 global collaborators. A de-identified subject ID, COVID-19 status, age in years and sex were almost always included in the sample metadata. HLA class I and class II types, where available, came from metadata supplied by the sample provider rather than from assay-based typing. Summary of the overall study and its limitations: The quantity of clinical and demographic metadata differed by source and by participant and was supplied without curation.

The collaborating institutions used their own protocols to collect whole blood in K2EDTA tubes. For TCRbeta analysis, collaborators shipped samples in one of three forms: frozen whole blood, isolated PBMCs, or DNA extracted from either of those sample types. CDR1 and CDR2 are read off the germline V gene as SGHNT and YENEEA. Cut back by 0 bases and 5 bases, the V and J ends lie 7 bases apart. The CDR3 runs 13 residues from the cysteine to the phenylalanine. Solely the CDR3 DNA is kept, with 39 bases framed from the first base. The immunoSEQ Assay, a bias-controlled multiplex PCR, was used to amplify TCRbeta CDR3 regions from genomic DNA. Per the source publication's procedure: The number of nucleated cells in each sample was estimated by amplification of reference gene primers within the assay. To quantify the absolute abundance of each unique TCRbeta CDR3 rearrangement, sequence reads were collapsed and filtered. Productive Simpson clonality was computed per sample as the square root of Simpson's diversity index over productive rearrangements. The immuneACCESS repertoire file appears here via TCRdb, limited to in-frame rearrangements. These files lack a portion of the clones; in checked studies, under half of the deficit traces to unresolved V genes, and the cause of the others is not known. V and J calls and clone size follow that table, whereas D and trimming were derived from the DNA. Recorded for this sample are 250,000 to 350,000 clones; approximately 86% of them occurred a single time. The top ten hold around 2.1% of the sample.

Note on this clone: Its antigen remains unidentified. Base-call qualities are not available, and no considerably larger clone is one nucleotide away.

Recombination linked TRBV11-3 to TRBJ1-1, with the D gene not clear enough to name. The specimen sequenced was peripheral blood. The TCR originated in a man in his late teens or twenties with active or convalescent COVID-19. CDR3 loop: CASSLDRRTEAFF. The bases are TGTGCCAGCAGCTTAGATCGGAGGACTGAAGCTTTCTTT. Where the CDR3 stops, the reference TRBV11-3 and TRBJ1-1 genes take over; the full variable domain is EAGVVQSPRYKIIEKKQPVAFWCNPISGHNTLYWYLQNLGQGPELLIRYENEEAVDDSQLPKDRFSAERLKGVDSTLKIQPAELGDSAVYLCASSLDRRTEAFFGQGTRLTVV.